A selection of T cell receptor beta chains follows, all from one sample in a study of blood T cell repertoires in COVID-19. Sequencing used immunoSEQ multiplex PCR; TCRdb keeps in-frame clones, though not all of them. The sample records 350,000 to 450,000 clones, 70% to 90% being singletons. Sequencing was carried out using PBMCs or T cells enriched from blood (not recorded which). These receptors were collected from a woman aged 18-29 years who had been exposed to COVID-19. CDR3s include the opening cysteine and the closing phenylalanine or tryptophan. D genes are given only for firm matches. Size tells how often a clone was seen (once, few, many) or the class of an expanded clone, and some rows leave it out.

V: TRBV7-2; size: -; J: TRBJ1-1; D: -; CDR3: CASSSGVNTEAFF; DNA: TGTGCCAGCAGCTCCGGAGTGAACACTGAAGCTTTCTTT
V: TRBV27; size: -; J: TRBJ2-3; D: -; CDR3: CASSLIWAPADTQYF; DNA: TGTGCCAGCAGTTTAATCTGGGCCCCCGCAGATACGCAGTATTTT
V: TRBV7-7; size: -; J: TRBJ1-3; D: TRBD1; CDR3: CASSPDRLPNSGNTIYF; DNA: TGTGCTAGCAGCCCGGACAGGCTACCAAACTCTGGAAACACCATATATTTT
V: TRBV19; size: -; J: TRBJ2-1; D: TRBD2; CDR3: CASSIGGSSGTQSSYNEQFF; DNA: TGTGCCAGTAGTATAGGAGGGAGTAGCGGGACCCAAAGCTCCTACAATGAGCAGTTCTTC
V: TRBV28; size: -; J: TRBJ2-7; D: TRBD2; CDR3: CATTSGMLYEQYF; DNA: TGTGCCACCACTAGCGGGATGCTCTACGAGCAGTACTTC
V: TRBV4-2; size: -; J: TRBJ2-7; D: TRBD1; CDR3: CASSLLPGQGVYEQYF; DNA: TGTGCCAGCAGCCTCTTACCGGGACAGGGTGTGTACGAGCAGTACTTC
V: TRBV24-1; size: -; J: TRBJ2-1; D: -; CDR3: CATSDSTAEQFF; DNA: TGTGCCACCAGTGATTCGACAGCTGAGCAGTTCTTC
V: TRBV19; size: -; J: TRBJ2-7; D: TRBD2; CDR3: CASRTTSGYEQYF; DNA: TGTGCCAGTAGAACGACTAGCGGGTACGAGCAGTACTTC
V: TRBV3-1/TRBV3-2; size: -; J: TRBJ1-2; D: TRBD1; CDR3: CASSSGQAYGYTF; DNA: TGTGCCAGCAGCTCGGGACAGGCCTATGGCTACACCTTC
V: TRBV7-2; size: -; J: TRBJ1-2; D: -; CDR3: CASSLVLRQPYGYTF; DNA: TGTGCCAGCAGCTTAGTTTTACGACAGCCCTATGGCTACACCTTC
V: TRBV4-1; size: -; J: TRBJ2-7; D: -; CDR3: CASSQEIAKARGF; DNA: TGCGCCAGCAGCCAAGAGATAGCGAAGGCTCGGGGCTTC
V: TRBV5-6; size: -; J: TRBJ2-3; D: -; CDR3: CASSLVGGAGGDTQYF; DNA: TGTGCCAGCAGCTTGGTGGGGGGGGCCGGAGGCGATACGCAGTATTTT
V: TRBV2; size: -; J: TRBJ2-1; D: TRBD2; CDR3: CASSAGTSGAPRFF; DNA: TGTGCCAGCAGTGCGGGGACTAGCGGTGCCCCCCGGTTCTTC
V: TRBV7-2; size: -; J: TRBJ2-7; D: -; CDR3: CASSLAPSLTYEQYF; DNA: TGTGCCAGCAGCTTAGCCCCTAGCCTTACCTACGAGCAGTACTTC
V: TRBV7-2; size: -; J: TRBJ2-2; D: TRBD2; CDR3: CASSLGRVDTGELFF; DNA: TGTGCCAGCAGCTTGGGGAGGGTCGACACCGGGGAGCTGTTTTTT
V: TRBV3-1/TRBV3-2; size: once; J: TRBJ2-7; D: TRBD2; CDR3: CASSQGLAGGLAYEQYF; DNA: TGTGCCAGCAGCCAGGGACTAGCGGGAGGACTAGCCTACGAGCAGTACTTC
V: TRBV2; size: -; J: TRBJ1-6; D: -; CDR3: CASIESIAEILYNSPLHF; DNA: TGTGCCAGCATCGAATCAATCGCTGAGATTCTCTATAATTCACCCCTCCACTTT
V: TRBV5-4; size: -; J: TRBJ2-7; D: TRBD1; CDR3: CASSLKGTDLYEQYF; DNA: TGTGCCAGCAGCTTGAAAGGGACAGATTTATACGAGCAGTACTTC
V: TRBV16; size: once; J: TRBJ1-2; D: -; CDR3: CASSLLFALATGRSNYGYTF; DNA: TGTGCCAGCAGCCTCTTGTTTGCTCTCGCGACAGGTCGCTCTAACTATGGCTACACCTTC
V: TRBV2; size: -; J: TRBJ2-7; D: TRBD2; CDR3: CASSVRGLAQGQSYEQYF; DNA: TGTGCCAGCAGCGTAAGGGGACTAGCGCAAGGACAGTCCTACGAGCAGTACTTC
V: TRBV5-1; size: -; J: TRBJ2-3; D: TRBD2; CDR3: CASSYSGSTDTQYF; DNA: TGCGCCAGCAGCTATAGCGGGAGTACAGATACGCAGTATTTT